This is a list of T cell receptor beta chains from one sample in a study of T cell responses to AZD1222 COVID-19 vaccine. The table came from immunoSEQ multiplex PCR; TCRdb's copy has only in-frame clones and leaves some out. The table lists 100,000 or so clones, more than 70% of them singletons, with 9.1% in the top ten. The sample was peripheral blood, taken on day 0 of AZD1222 vaccination. The receptors originated from an adult in good health. CDR3s include the opening cysteine and the closing phenylalanine or tryptophan. D genes are given only for firm matches. Clone size appears in some rows only: once, few, many, or a class for an expanded clone.

abundance: NA
j_gene: TRBJ2-5
v_gene: TRBV7-3
d_gene: NA
CDR3aa: CASSGDIPQETQYF
CDR3nt: TGTGCCAGCAGCGGGGACATTCCCCAAGAGACCCAGTACTTC

abundance: NA
j_gene: TRBJ2-3
v_gene: TRBV6-6
d_gene: NA
CDR3aa: CASSGPLNGDVTQYF
CDR3nt: TGTGCCAGCAGCGGTCCACTAAACGGGGATGTTACGCAGTATTTT

abundance: NA
j_gene: TRBJ2-6
v_gene: TRBV27
d_gene: TRBD1
CDR3aa: CASSSRSGTGHSGANVLTF
CDR3nt: TGTGCCAGCAGTTCCCGATCCGGGACAGGGCACTCTGGGGCCAACGTCCTGACTTTC

abundance: few
j_gene: TRBJ2-1
v_gene: TRBV6-5
d_gene: NA
CDR3aa: CASRGQGYNEQFF
CDR3nt: TGTGCCTCCCGGGGTCAGGGCTACAATGAGCAGTTCTTC

abundance: NA
j_gene: TRBJ2-4
v_gene: TRBV28
d_gene: TRBD1
CDR3aa: CASSFPLRTGAIAKNIQYF
CDR3nt: TGTGCCAGCAGTTTCCCCCTCCGGACAGGGGCTATAGCCAAAAACATTCAGTACTTC

abundance: NA
j_gene: TRBJ2-7
v_gene: TRBV30
d_gene: NA
CDR3aa: CAWRATSAVRYF
CDR3nt: TGTGCCTGGAGAGCCACTAGTGCTGTACGGTACTTC

abundance: NA
j_gene: TRBJ1-5
v_gene: TRBV27
d_gene: NA
CDR3aa: CASSQGRSGQPQHF
CDR3nt: TGTGCCAGCAGCCAGGGGAGGTCGGGTCAGCCCCAGCATTTT

abundance: NA
j_gene: TRBJ2-1
v_gene: TRBV4-3
d_gene: NA
CDR3aa: CASSHPVGREQFF
CDR3nt: TGCGCCAGCAGCCACCCCGTGGGCCGTGAGCAGTTCTTC

abundance: NA
j_gene: TRBJ2-3
v_gene: TRBV6-5
d_gene: NA
CDR3aa: CASSPWTASTDTQYF
CDR3nt: TGTGCCAGCAGTCCCTGGACAGCTAGCACAGATACGCAGTATTTT

abundance: once
j_gene: TRBJ2-2
v_gene: TRBV21-1
d_gene: NA
CDR3aa: CASSKSLPGLALTGELFF
CDR3nt: TGTGCCAGCAGCAAGTCCCTCCCGGGACTAGCGCTCACCGGGGAGCTGTTTTTT

abundance: NA
j_gene: TRBJ2-5
v_gene: TRBV28
d_gene: NA
CDR3aa: CASRPGGRVGETQYF
CDR3nt: TGTGCCAGCAGACCAGGGGGGAGGGTAGGAGAGACCCAGTACTTC

abundance: once
j_gene: TRBJ1-5
v_gene: TRBV7-3
d_gene: NA
CDR3aa: CASSQGGDTDQPQHF
CDR3nt: TGTGCCAGCAGCCAAGGGGGGGACACGGATCAGCCCCAGCATTTT

abundance: NA
j_gene: TRBJ2-1
v_gene: TRBV4-3
d_gene: TRBD2
CDR3aa: CASSQDGTSGNNEQFF
CDR3nt: TGCGCCAGCAGCCAAGATGGGACTAGCGGGAACAATGAGCAGTTCTTC

abundance: NA
j_gene: TRBJ2-2
v_gene: TRBV5-8
d_gene: NA
CDR3aa: CASRKLANTGELFF
CDR3nt: TGTGCCAGCAGAAAACTAGCGAACACCGGGGAGCTGTTTTTT

abundance: many
j_gene: TRBJ1-6
v_gene: TRBV9
d_gene: NA
CDR3aa: CASSVGVLGSPLHF
CDR3nt: TGTGCCAGCAGCGTAGGAGTGCTCGGCTCACCCCTCCACTTT

abundance: NA
j_gene: TRBJ1-5
v_gene: TRBV20-1
d_gene: TRBD1
CDR3aa: CSASTGVNQPQHF
CDR3nt: TGCAGTGCTAGTACAGGGGTGAATCAGCCCCAGCATTTT

abundance: NA
j_gene: TRBJ2-1
v_gene: TRBV6-2/TRBV6-3
d_gene: NA
CDR3aa: CASSYQPPGTGSYNEQFF
CDR3nt: TGTGCCAGCAGTTATCAGCCCCCCGGGACGGGCTCCTACAATGAGCAGTTCTTC

abundance: NA
j_gene: TRBJ1-3
v_gene: TRBV9
d_gene: NA
CDR3aa: CASSVTDSVSGNTIYF
CDR3nt: TGTGCCAGCAGCGTGACAGACTCGGTCTCTGGAAACACCATATATTTT

abundance: NA
j_gene: TRBJ1-4
v_gene: TRBV28
d_gene: NA
CDR3aa: CASGLPGVNEKLFF
CDR3nt: TGTGCCAGCGGATTGCCGGGAGTTAATGAAAAACTGTTTTTT

abundance: NA
j_gene: TRBJ2-1
v_gene: TRBV28
d_gene: NA
CDR3aa: CASSLLGERHEQFF
CDR3nt: TGTGCCAGCAGTTTACTAGGGGAGCGCCATGAGCAGTTCTTC

abundance: NA
j_gene: TRBJ2-5
v_gene: TRBV19
d_gene: TRBD2
CDR3aa: CASSSPGGPPRAQYF
CDR3nt: TGTGCCAGTAGCTCCCCGGGAGGCCCCCCTCGGGCCCAGTACTTC

abundance: NA
j_gene: TRBJ2-3
v_gene: TRBV28
d_gene: NA
CDR3aa: CASTPWGASTDTQYF
CDR3nt: TGTGCCAGCACCCCCTGGGGCGCGAGCACAGATACGCAGTATTTT

abundance: NA
j_gene: TRBJ2-1
v_gene: TRBV4-1
d_gene: TRBD2
CDR3aa: CASSQDPGLADSYNEQFF
CDR3nt: TGCGCCAGCAGCCAAGACCCGGGACTAGCGGATTCCTACAATGAGCAGTTCTTC

abundance: NA
j_gene: TRBJ1-2
v_gene: TRBV2
d_gene: NA
CDR3aa: CASLGRPNYGYTF
CDR3nt: TGTGCCAGCCTGGGGCGGCCTAACTATGGCTACACCTTC

abundance: NA
j_gene: TRBJ2-7
v_gene: TRBV30
d_gene: TRBD2
CDR3aa: CAWRGLADEQYF
CDR3nt: TGTGCCTGGAGAGGACTAGCGGACGAGCAGTACTTC

abundance: NA
j_gene: TRBJ2-2
v_gene: TRBV21-1
d_gene: NA
CDR3aa: CASSYLSVGELFF
CDR3nt: TGTGCCAGCAGCTACCTCTCAGTCGGGGAGCTGTTTTTT

abundance: NA
j_gene: TRBJ1-2
v_gene: TRBV18
d_gene: NA
CDR3aa: CASSPSTGDYGYTF
CDR3nt: TGTGCCAGCTCACCTTCGACAGGAGATTATGGCTACACCTTC

abundance: NA
j_gene: TRBJ2-3
v_gene: TRBV2
d_gene: TRBD2
CDR3aa: CASRYTSGSTDTQYF
CDR3nt: TGTGCCAGCAGGTATACTAGCGGGAGCACAGATACGCAGTATTTT

abundance: NA
j_gene: TRBJ2-2
v_gene: TRBV19
d_gene: NA
CDR3aa: CASSMSGATGELFF
CDR3nt: TGTGCCAGTAGTATGTCGGGAGCGACCGGGGAGCTGTTTTTT

abundance: once
j_gene: TRBJ1-6
v_gene: TRBV28
d_gene: NA
CDR3aa: CASTPGTGNSPLHF
CDR3nt: TGTGCCAGCACACCCGGGACTGGGAATTCACCCCTCCACTTT

abundance: NA
j_gene: TRBJ2-5
v_gene: TRBV6-5
d_gene: NA
CDR3aa: CASTRGGGETQYF
CDR3nt: TGTGCCAGCACCCGCGGGGGCGGAGAGACCCAGTACTTC

abundance: NA
j_gene: TRBJ1-2
v_gene: TRBV6-5
d_gene: TRBD1
CDR3aa: CASAGTDGYGYTF
CDR3nt: TGTGCCAGCGCCGGGACAGATGGCTATGGCTACACCTTC

abundance: NA
j_gene: TRBJ1-1
v_gene: TRBV7-2
d_gene: NA
CDR3aa: CASSLGQGNMAFF
CDR3nt: TGTGCCAGCAGCTTAGGTCAGGGGAATATGGCTTTCTTT

abundance: NA
j_gene: TRBJ1-3
v_gene: TRBV3-1/TRBV3-2
d_gene: TRBD1
CDR3aa: CASSQARTGSYGNTIYF
CDR3nt: TGTGCCAGCAGCCAAGCCCGGACAGGGAGTTATGGAAACACCATATATTTT

abundance: NA
j_gene: TRBJ2-7
v_gene: TRBV6-5
d_gene: TRBD1
CDR3aa: CASSYRGPSYEQYF
CDR3nt: TGTGCCAGCAGTTACAGGGGGCCTTCCTACGAGCAGTACTTC

abundance: few
j_gene: TRBJ1-2
v_gene: TRBV10-2
d_gene: NA
CDR3aa: CASSVRQTSYGYTF
CDR3nt: TGCGCCAGCAGTGTAAGACAGACCTCATATGGCTACACCTTC

abundance: NA
j_gene: TRBJ1-5
v_gene: TRBV5-6
d_gene: NA
CDR3aa: CASSWGGEWGNQPQHF
CDR3nt: TGTGCCAGCAGCTGGGGAGGGGAATGGGGCAATCAGCCCCAGCATTTT

abundance: NA
j_gene: TRBJ1-6
v_gene: TRBV28
d_gene: NA
CDR3aa: CASLPQRGNNSPLHF
CDR3nt: TGTGCCAGCCTACCTCAGCGGGGAAACAATTCACCCCTCCACTTT

abundance: NA
j_gene: TRBJ2-1
v_gene: TRBV7-9
d_gene: NA
CDR3aa: CASTYGGPYNEQFF
CDR3nt: TGTGCCAGCACCTACGGGGGGCCCTACAATGAGCAGTTCTTC

abundance: NA
j_gene: TRBJ1-2
v_gene: TRBV19
d_gene: NA
CDR3aa: CASSLQGRGYTF
CDR3nt: TGTGCCAGTAGTTTGCAGGGCCGTGGCTACACCTTC

abundance: NA
j_gene: TRBJ2-7
v_gene: TRBV27
d_gene: NA
CDR3aa: CASSPGASYEQYF
CDR3nt: TGTGCCAGCAGTCCAGGAGCCTCCTACGAGCAGTACTTC

abundance: NA
j_gene: TRBJ1-2
v_gene: TRBV5-1
d_gene: TRBD1
CDR3aa: CASSQGQGNYGYTF
CDR3nt: TGCGCCAGCAGCCAAGGACAGGGGAACTATGGCTACACCTTC

abundance: NA
j_gene: TRBJ2-7
v_gene: TRBV14
d_gene: TRBD2
CDR3aa: CARGPGTSGSRGQEQYF
CDR3nt: TGTGCCAGGGGACCCGGGACTAGCGGGAGTCGGGGTCAAGAGCAGTACTTC

abundance: few
j_gene: TRBJ1-5
v_gene: TRBV19
d_gene: NA
CDR3aa: CASSQPRELGNQPQHF
CDR3nt: TGTGCCAGTAGTCAACCCAGGGAGCTTGGCAATCAGCCCCAGCATTTT

abundance: NA
j_gene: TRBJ1-2
v_gene: TRBV25-1
d_gene: NA
CDR3aa: CASSGQGVRGNYGYTF
CDR3nt: TGTGCCAGCAGTGGGCAGGGTGTGCGTGGGAACTATGGCTACACCTTC

abundance: NA
j_gene: TRBJ2-2
v_gene: TRBV11-2
d_gene: NA
CDR3aa: CASSLFAVNTGELFF
CDR3nt: TGTGCCAGCAGCTTATTTGCGGTAAACACCGGGGAGCTGTTTTTT

abundance: NA
j_gene: TRBJ2-7
v_gene: TRBV6-5
d_gene: TRBD2
CDR3aa: CASSSTSGGTGQYF
CDR3nt: TGTGCCAGCAGTTCGACTAGCGGGGGTACGGGGCAGTACTTC

abundance: few
j_gene: TRBJ1-5
v_gene: TRBV6-5
d_gene: NA
CDR3aa: CASSPLGSSGQPQHF
CDR3nt: TGTGCCAGCAGCCCACTGGGGTCCTCGGGTCAGCCCCAGCATTTT

abundance: NA
j_gene: TRBJ1-1
v_gene: TRBV29-1
d_gene: TRBD1
CDR3aa: CSVTTGTGGRTEAFF
CDR3nt: TGCAGCGTCACGACCGGGACAGGGGGGAGGACTGAAGCTTTCTTT

abundance: NA
j_gene: TRBJ2-3
v_gene: TRBV5-1
d_gene: NA
CDR3aa: CASRLVKGTDTQYF
CDR3nt: TGCGCCAGCAGGCTGGTAAAGGGCACAGATACGCAGTATTTT

abundance: NA
j_gene: TRBJ2-1
v_gene: TRBV7-3
d_gene: NA
CDR3aa: CASSRNRLDEQFF
CDR3nt: TGTGCCAGCAGCCGCAACAGACTGGACGAGCAGTTCTTC

abundance: NA
j_gene: TRBJ2-3
v_gene: TRBV5-1
d_gene: TRBD2
CDR3aa: CASSLAGSPDTQYF
CDR3nt: TGCGCCAGCAGCCTAGCGGGTTCCCCAGATACGCAGTATTTT